This T cell receptor beta chain was recorded in a study of blood T cell repertoires in COVID-19 (dated by TCRdb to about 2020). Describing the broader study: The collaborator samples originated in the United States, Italy and Spain and spanned the acute and convalescent phases of COVID-19. Samples came from the ongoing ImmuneRACE study (first 160 participants) plus 1,254 subjects from 6 global collaborators. The dataset comprised deeply sampled blood TCRbeta repertoires from subjects exposed to, actively infected with, or recovered from COVID-19. A freely available public database, intended as a resource for researchers studying the immune response to SARS-CoV-2, is where the repertoires were released. Where available, HLA class I and class II types were obtained from metadata supplied by the sample provider rather than from assay-based typing. The material from the prospective study consisted of cDNA or gDNA derived from T cells, B-cell-depleted T cells, or PBMCs. A de-identified subject ID, COVID-19 status, age in years and sex were almost always included in the sample metadata. The paper as a whole reports these results and caveats: The amount of clinical and demographic metadata varied by source and participant and was provided uncurated.

Clipping removes 3 bases from V and 4 bases from J, with 8 as the unmatched junction base count. The CDR3, from cysteine to phenylalanine, totals 15 residues. Solely the CDR3 DNA is kept, with 45 bases framed from the first base. CDR1 and CDR2 (KGHSH, LQKENI) derive from the germline V gene. At one collaborating source in Seattle, patients were enrolled during active infection and were followed longitudinally through the course of disease. Each collaborating institution followed its own protocols to collect whole blood in K2EDTA tubes. For TCRbeta analysis, collaborator samples were shipped as frozen whole blood, as isolated PBMCs, or as DNA extracted from either sample type. With respect to this clone: Its antigen remains unidentified. One base away there is no much larger clone; base qualities are not given.

TCRbeta CDR3 regions were amplified from genomic DNA by means of the immunoSEQ Assay, a bias-controlled multiplex PCR. The source study handled its data this way. The number of nucleated cells in each sample was estimated from the amplification of reference gene primers within the assay. To quantify the absolute abundance of each unique TCRbeta CDR3 rearrangement, sequence reads were collapsed and filtered. Productive Simpson clonality was computed per sample as the square root of Simpson's diversity index over productive rearrangements. TCRdb provides this immuneACCESS table in a form limited to in-frame rearrangements. Some clones are lacking; in checked studies, under half of them reflect an unresolved V gene, and why the rest are absent is not known. D and trimming come from the DNA, and the V and J calls and clone size come from that table. Here the sample has 170,000 or so clones; 80% to 85% occur a single time. The biggest ten clones account for 7.6% of the sample.

The chain couples TRBV18 to TRBJ1-1; 7 bases in the junction line up with TRBD1. This TCR derives from a woman between 65 and 79 years old with COVID-19, enrolled during active disease. Sequencing was performed on peripheral blood. The base sequence is TGTGCCAGCTCACCCGGACAGGCCGGAGTCACTGAAGCTTTCTTT. Its protein is CASSPGQAGVTEAFF.